Each of the 16 T cell receptor beta chains below was sequenced from the same sample in a study of tumor and adjacent non-tumor tissue in lung cancer. The library came from three nested PCR rounds adapted from ARM-PCR protocols. Each CDR3 protein is one row after TCRdb ran MiXCR on the multiplex PCR reads. The data hold roughly 44,000 distinct CDR3 sequences, with approximately 59% observed a single time. No cell sorting was done before RNA was extracted from the tissue. More than 3 cm separated this lung sample from the edge of the tumor. Sequenced: distant non-tumor lung tissue. These receptors came from a woman aged 35 to 49 with non-small cell lung cancer.

This clonotype is medium-sized. The chain couples TRBV6-1 to TRBJ2-1; possibly TRBD1 for D (5 bases). The V and J ends lost 7 bases and 2 bases respectively, with 15 bases between them. CDR3 length equals 15 residues. The germline CDR1 and CDR2 sequences are MNHNS and SASEGT. The CDR3 DNA reads as TGTGCCAGCACAGTTCCAGGGTACACCTACAATGAGCAGTTCTTC. This codes for CASTVPGYTYNEQFF.

This rearrangement joins TRBV6-5 to TRBJ2-1, with TRBD1 matching 11 bases. The junction had 2 bases not matched to a gene; V was cut back by 4 bases and J by 0 bases. Germline V CDR1 and CDR2: MNHEY, SVGAGI. The CDR3 is made up of 16 amino acids. The CDR3 loop reads CASSSGQGGSYNEQFF. The CDR3 DNA reads as TGTGCCAGCAGTTCGGGACAGGGGGGCTCCTACAATGAGCAGTTCTTC.

This clonotype has more than one count but fewer than ten. The junction and the germline gene differ at one end; a read error may be behind it. V usage is TRBV6-6 and J usage is TRBJ1-6; the D gene is possibly TRBD1 (5 bases). There are 12 residues in the CDR3. The germline V gene has CDR1 MNHNY and CDR2 SVGAGI (reference sequence). The CDR3 region is CAGSQGGSPLHF. Written as DNA, the CDR3 is TGTGCCGGCAGTCAGGGAGGTTCACCCCTCCACTTT.

As concerns this clonotype: Lacking the conserved final phenylalanine or tryptophan, this CDR3 likely reflects a read error. The CDR3 loop reads CASSLWEDQQNYEQYS. Here the CDR3 DNA reads TGTGCCAGCAGTTTATGGGAAGACCAGCAGAACTACGAGCAGTACTCC. The chain couples TRBV12-3 or TRBV12-4 to TRBJ2-7; no firm D call. Trimming shortened V by 2 bases and J by 3 bases, and 17 bases separated the two germline ends. This CDR3 is 16 amino acids long.

This clonotype has a handful of counts. V is TRBV20-1 and J is TRBJ2-1; a possible D gene is TRBD2 (6 bases). Trimming removed 3 bases from V and 12 bases from J, with 24 bases in between. CDR1 is DFQATT and CDR2 is SNEGSKA in the germline V gene (reference sequence). This CDR3 has 15 residues. This chain's CDR3 is CSASPPSGGTVGQFF. CDR3 sequence (DNA): TGCAGTGCTAGCCCTCCGAGTGGGGGGACTGTAGGGCAGTTCTTC.

Details on this clonotype: No conserved phenylalanine or tryptophan ends this CDR3, so it is likely a read error. V is TRBV11-3 and J is TRBJ2-6; no firm D call. Germline loops: CDR1 SGHNT, CDR2 YENEEA. The ends were cut back, 4 bases at V and 5 bases at J, with 9 bases in the middle. The CDR3 runs to 14 residues. The CDR3 nucleotides are TGTGCCAGCAGCTCTGGGGATAGGGCCAACGTCCTGACTCCC. It encodes CASSSGDRANVLTP.

The rearrangement joins TRBV11-2 to TRBJ2-1; D possibly corresponds to TRBD2 (5 bases). From germline, CDR1 is SGHAT and CDR2 FQNNGV. This CDR3 region has 14 residues. V lost 9 bases and J 6 bases, leaving 18 bases between the germline ends. The chain's CDR3 is CASRLVGLANEQFF. The CDR3 DNA follows: TGTGCCAGTAGATTAGTTGGGCTAGCCAATGAGCAGTTCTTC. The variable domain in full, with the rest retrieved from reference TRBV11-2 and TRBJ2-1, is EAGVAQSPRYKIIEKRQSVAFWCNPISGHATLYWYQQILGQGPKLLIQFQNNGVVDDSQLPKDRFSAERLKGVDSTLKIQPAKLEDSAVYLCASRLVGLANEQFFGPGTRLTVL.

A word on this clonotype: Compared with germline, one end of the junction differs, possibly owing to a read error. The V gene is TRBV29-1, the J gene TRBJ1-1; unclear D gene. The CDR3 length is 13 residues. Germline V lookup: CDR1 SQVTM, CDR2 ANQGSEA. Here the CDR3 DNA reads TGCAGTGTTGATGGGGAGTGGGGTACTGAAGCTTACTTT. It specifies CSVDGEWGTEAYF.

With respect to this clonotype: One junction end does not reproduce the germline sequence, and a read error may be involved. The CDR3 here is CTSSLQWAYSNQPQHF. The CDR3 DNA follows: TGTACCAGCAGCCTACAGTGGGCTTATAGCAATCAGCCCCAGCATTTT. The V call is TRBV7-8, the J call TRBJ1-5; D uncertain. From germline, CDR1 is SGHVS and CDR2 FQNEAQ. The CDR3 contains 16 residues.

Only one count was recorded for this clonotype. A much larger clone differs from this one at a single base, so this may be a read error. The V call is TRBV7-9, the J call TRBJ2-3; 10 bases fit TRBD2. CDR1 and CDR2 (germline): SEHNR, FQNEAQ (reference sequence). The CDR3 has 14 residues. The ends lost 7 bases at V and 5 bases at J; junction bases unmatched: 6. CDR3 coding DNA: TGTGCCAGCAACCCTAGCGGGGGCATAGATACGCAGTATTTT. Its translation: CASNPSGGIDTQYF.

V and J are TRBV20-1 and TRBJ2-7; 11 nucleotides match TRBD2. Germline CDR1 and CDR2: DFQATT and SNEGSKA (reference sequence). This CDR3 comprises 19 residues. With 6 bases clipped from V and 3 bases from J, the junction kept 22 bases outside the gene matches. The CDR3 spells CSAPTGVTSGIKHRYEQYF. DNA of the CDR3: TGCAGTGCCCCTACGGGCGTGACTAGCGGGATTAAGCACCGCTACGAGCAGTACTTC.

V is TRBV25-1 and J is TRBJ2-1; 10 bases are a match to TRBD2. Germline V CDR1 and CDR2: MGHDK, SYGVNS. With 7 bases clipped from V and 9 bases from J, the junction kept 9 bases outside the gene matches. The CDR3 spans 14 residues. This chain's CDR3 is CASTTGTSAGEQFF. CDR3 DNA: TGTGCCAGCACGACCGGGACTAGCGCTGGTGAGCAGTTCTTC.

The sample holds many counts of this clonotype. This rearrangement joins TRBV20-1 to TRBJ1-4, with TRBD1 as a possible D gene (6 bases). The germline V gene encodes CDR1 DFQATT and CDR2 SNEGSKA (reference sequence). V was shortened by 0 bases and J by 8 bases, with 10 bases between the two germline ends. The CDR3 length is 13 residues. CDR3 residues: CSAREGAEEKLFF. DNA of the CDR3: TGCAGTGCTAGAGAGGGGGCAGAGGAAAAACTGTTTTTT.

This clonotype was seen a handful of times. One end of the junction does not line up with germline, which may come from a read error. The rearrangement uses TRBV6-6 and TRBJ2-5, with 14 bases lining up with TRBD2. The CDR3 has 16 residues. CDR1 is MNHNY and CDR2 is SVGAGI in the germline V gene (reference sequence). The CDR3 is CANSYRTSGGQGTQYF. The DNA for the CDR3 is TGTGCCAACAGTTACAGGACTAGCGGGGGGCAAGGGACCCAGTACTTC.

This clonotype is a singleton in its sample. A much larger clone sits a single nucleotide away, making a read error possible. The conserved final phenylalanine or tryptophan is absent from the CDR3, which likely points to a read error. V usage is TRBV7-9 and J usage is TRBJ2-1; D possibly corresponds to TRBD2 (6 bases). With 5 bases removed from V and 6 bases from J, the gap between germline ends came to 23 bases. CDR1 and CDR2 from the germline V gene are SEHNR and FQNEAQ (reference sequence). This CDR3 spans 17 amino acids. The CDR3 is CASSGGFRSFTGNEQFL. The CDR3 DNA sequence: TGTGCCAGCAGCGGGGGGTTTAGGAGTTTTACAGGCAATGAGCAGTTCTTA.

This chain uses TRBV20-1 with TRBJ2-7; possibly TRBD1 for D (6 bases). The ends were cut back, 3 bases at V and 6 bases at J, with 21 bases in the middle. CDR1 and CDR2 (germline): DFQATT, SNEGSKA (reference sequence). The CDR3 covers 15 residues. The CDR3 coding sequence is TGCAGTGCTAGCCCCTTTCGTCAGGAAGGGGGCGAGCAGTACTTC. This encodes CSASPFRQEGGEQYF.